This TCR beta chain was sequenced for a study of cytomegalovirus exposure and HLA in healthy donors. Study information: Assignment to the Caucasian-associated ancestry cluster applied to 81% of the 300 to 500 genotyped donors.

General observations from the study: Investigators reported 164 TCR beta chains as tied to cytomegalovirus. The number of N-insertions in an Asian-associated ancestry cluster was reportedly below the roughly 620-donor mean in a later analysis.

Concerning this clone: Its antigen is currently unknown.

The PCR made use of 60 Vbeta and 13 Jbeta primers. Sequencing was performed with immunoSEQ multiplex PCR; in TCRdb, only in-frame clones are kept and a portion is missing. This table has 190,000 or so clones, approximately 83% appearing once. This TCR derives from a woman aged 45-59 years in good health and CMV-seropositive. The source material was PBMCs.

The CDR3 region has the DNA TGTGCCAGCAGCCCTGGGGGCCCAGCGCAGTATTTT. It encodes CASSPGGPAQYF. The gene calls are TRBV9 and TRBJ2-3; a weak D match, TRBD1 (6 bases). The CDR3 covers 12 residues. The V end was cut by 4 bases, the J end by 10 bases, with 13 bases between. CDR1 is SGDLS, CDR2 YYNGEE, per germline. The full variable domain, with the rest looked up from reference TRBV9 and TRBJ2-3, is DSGVTQTPKHLITATGQRVTLRCSPRSGDLSVYWYQQSLDQGLQFLIQYYNGEERAKGNILERFSAQQFPDLHSELNLSSLELGDSALYFCASSPGGPAQYFGPGTRLTVL.